This T cell receptor beta chain came from a study of cytomegalovirus exposure and HLA in healthy donors. Overall study findings and caveats: Compared with the approximately 680-donor mean, an Asian-associated ancestry cluster reportedly had fewer N-insertions, according to a later analysis. TCR beta chain V- and J-gene trimming was linked, in a later analysis, to a missense variant in DCLRE1C.

Amplification used 60 Vbeta primers and 13 Jbeta primers. Profiled with immunoSEQ multiplex PCR; TCRdb holds only in-frame clones, not every one. The data show approximately 170,000 clones, 65% to 80% seen once. Unrecorded immune exposures were likely, despite nominal health at sampling. This clone was found once. The target antigen is unknown. This CDR3 has 15 amino acids. J lost 3 bases, V lost 2 bases, and 4 bases had no gene match. CDR1 SGHDT and CDR2 YYEEEE come from the germline V gene. The source material was PBMCs. The chain has TRBV5-6 and TRBJ2-3, with TRBD2 matching over 9 bases. The source is a man between 18 and 35 years old in good health and CMV-seropositive. CDR3 region: CASSFGGGATDTQYF. The CDR3 coding sequence is TGTGCCAGCAGCTTTGGCGGGGGGGCAACAGATACGCAGTATTTT. The whole variable domain, remainder taken from reference TRBV5-6 and TRBJ2-3, is DAGVTQSPTHLIKTRGQQVTLRCSPKSGHDTVSWYQQALGQGPQFIFQYYEEEERQRGNFPDRFSGHQFPNYSSELNVNALLLGDSALYLCASSFGGGATDTQYFGPGTRLTVL.